This TCR beta chain derives from a study of cytomegalovirus exposure and HLA in healthy donors. Study results and caveats: Usually a TCR sequence was rare, but some public TCRs were found in many donors. The authors listed around 150 TCR beta chains as cytomegalovirus-associated.

A roughly 130-subject validation cohort, separate from the approximately 610-subject first cohort, supplied the donors. The CDR3 totals 15 residues. The V gene end was trimmed by 4 bases and the J gene end by 10 bases; junction bases not matched to a gene: 12. Germline V gives CDR1 SGHDT, CDR2 YYEEEE. Comment on this clone: The antigen is not known.

Sequenced by immunoSEQ multiplex PCR; TCRdb stores in-frame clones only, minus some. The sample has about 170,000 clones, about 96% seen once; the top ten hold roughly 1%. This chain links TRBV5-6 with TRBJ2-1, with 9 bases lining up with TRBD1. Sequenced: PBMCs. The TCR comes from a woman aged 18-29 years in good health and CMV-seronegative. The CDR3: CASSPPWTGAEEQFF. DNA of the CDR3: TGTGCCAGCAGCCCTCCCTGGACAGGGGCGGAGGAGCAGTTCTTC.